Given below is one TCR beta chain in context. This sample is drawn from a study of type 1 and type 2 diabetes patients. Looking at the study overall: The cohort mixed type 1 diabetes, type 2 diabetes and nondiabetic donors. Magnetic bead positive selection isolated CD4+ or CD8+ T cells from PBMCs.

Roughly 10 milliliters of peripheral blood were drawn from each donor. Amplification started from genomic DNA. The TCR beta CDR3 region was amplified using 30 forward and 13 reverse primers. TCRdb re-derived calls from the multiplex PCR reads in MiXCR, one entry per CDR3 protein. The data show about 290,000 distinct CDR3 sequences, 40% to 50% seen once. Trimming took off 5 bases at V and 3 bases at J, with 11 bases between the two ends. The CDR3 contains 13 residues. What was sequenced was peripheral blood mononuclear cells (PBMCs). The sequence derives from a man younger than 30 with type 2 diabetes. The chain joins TRBV12-3 or TRBV12-4 to TRBJ2-7, with TRBD1 as a possible D gene (6 bases). The DNA of the CDR3 is TGTGCCAGCAGTCGGGACACCGTCTACGAGCAGTACTTC. Encoded protein: CASSRDTVYEQYF.